This T cell receptor beta chain was captured by sequencing in a study of Tregs in tolerant kidney transplant recipients. The sample holds a few counts of this clone. The CDR3 loop spans 13 amino acids. Unstimulated regulatory T cells (CD4+CD25+CD127-), CD4+CD25- non-regulatory cells, CD4 and CD8 cells were FACS-sorted from thawed PBMCs. Before regulatory T cell sorting, thawed PBMCs rested overnight at 37°C in about 190 IU/ml IL-2. Assay used: immunoSEQ multiplex PCR; TCRdb lists only in-frame clones, some missing. The sample holds approximately 15,000 clones, around 80% seen once. This TCR was sampled from a human donor who received a combined kidney and bone marrow transplant. The chain joins TRBV7-5 to TRBJ2-7; TRBD1 is the table's D call, not checked against the DNA. TRBV7-5 is a pseudogene. The specimen comprised Tregs from blood, sampled before the transplant. Written as DNA, the CDR3 is TGTGTCAGCCCTGGAACAGGGGGCGACGAGCAGTACTTC. Its protein is CVSPGTGGDEQYF.